This TCR beta chain stems from a study of CD8 T cells in Susac syndrome. CD8+ and CD4+ T cells taken from blood had their TCR beta sequenced. Germline CDR1 and CDR2: LGHDT and YNNKEL (reference sequence). CDR3 length: 15 amino acids. V lost 4 bases, J lost 11 bases, and 11 bases stayed unmatched. Random hexamers served to reverse transcribe about 0.5 to 1 ug RNA. Amplification of TCR beta CDR3 spanned 54 Vbeta and 13 Jbeta via immunoSEQ multiplex PCR. MiXCR was run by TCRdb on the immunoSEQ multiplex PCR reads, yielding one entry per CDR3 protein. The sample gives some 200,000 distinct CDR3 sequences, over 90% of which show up once; 0.093% is in the top ten.

The rearrangement joins TRBV3-1 to TRBJ1-1, with 12 bases that match TRBD1. Specimen: CD4+ T cells from PBMCs. This TCR derives from a human donor with multiple sclerosis. The DNA for the CDR3 is TGTGCCAGCAGCCTCCGAGGGACAGGGGGCGATAGGGCTTTCTTT. As protein: CASSLRGTGGDRAFF.